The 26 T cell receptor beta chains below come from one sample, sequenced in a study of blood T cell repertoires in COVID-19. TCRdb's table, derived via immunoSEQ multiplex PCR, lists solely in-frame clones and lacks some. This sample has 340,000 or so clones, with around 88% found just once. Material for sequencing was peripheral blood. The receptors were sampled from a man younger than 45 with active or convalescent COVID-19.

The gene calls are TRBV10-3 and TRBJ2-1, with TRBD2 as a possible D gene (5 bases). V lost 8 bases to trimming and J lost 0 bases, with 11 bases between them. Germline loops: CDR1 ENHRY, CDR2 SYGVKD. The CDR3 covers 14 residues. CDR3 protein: CAIGSEVSYNEQFF. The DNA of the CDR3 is TGTGCCATCGGCTCGGAGGTCTCCTACAATGAGCAGTTCTTC.

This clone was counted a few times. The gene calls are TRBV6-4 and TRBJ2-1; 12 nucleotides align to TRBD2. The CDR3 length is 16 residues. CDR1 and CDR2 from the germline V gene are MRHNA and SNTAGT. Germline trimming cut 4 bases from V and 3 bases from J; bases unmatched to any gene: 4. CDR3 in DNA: TGTGCCAGCAGTGGAACTAGCGGGGGGATCTACAATGAGCAGTTCTTC. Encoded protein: CASSGTSGGIYNEQFF.

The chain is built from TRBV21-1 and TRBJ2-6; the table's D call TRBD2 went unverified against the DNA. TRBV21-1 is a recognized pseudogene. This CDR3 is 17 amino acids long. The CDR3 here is CASSKLEAASGANVLTF. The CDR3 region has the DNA TGTGCCAGCAGCAAACTAGAGGCAGCCTCTGGGGCCAACGTCCTGACTTTC.

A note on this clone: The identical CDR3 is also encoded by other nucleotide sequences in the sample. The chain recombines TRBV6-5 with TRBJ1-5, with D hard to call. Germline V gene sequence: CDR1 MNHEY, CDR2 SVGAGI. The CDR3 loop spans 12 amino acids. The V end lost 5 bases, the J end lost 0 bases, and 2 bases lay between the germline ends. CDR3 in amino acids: CASSRSNQPQHF. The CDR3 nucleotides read TGTGCCAGCAGTCGTAGCAATCAGCCCCAGCATTTT.

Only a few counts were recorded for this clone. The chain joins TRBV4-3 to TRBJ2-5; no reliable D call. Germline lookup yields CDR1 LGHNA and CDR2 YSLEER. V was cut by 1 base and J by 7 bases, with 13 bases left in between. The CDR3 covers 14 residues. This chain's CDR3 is CASSQVVGLTTQYF. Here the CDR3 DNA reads TGCGCCAGCAGCCAAGTGGTTGGGCTGACGACCCAGTACTTC.

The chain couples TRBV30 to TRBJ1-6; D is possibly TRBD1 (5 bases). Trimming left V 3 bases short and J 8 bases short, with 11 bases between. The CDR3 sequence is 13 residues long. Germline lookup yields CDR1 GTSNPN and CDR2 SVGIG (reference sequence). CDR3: CAWSKGVDSPLHF. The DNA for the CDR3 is TGTGCCTGGAGCAAAGGGGTTGATTCACCCCTCCACTTT.

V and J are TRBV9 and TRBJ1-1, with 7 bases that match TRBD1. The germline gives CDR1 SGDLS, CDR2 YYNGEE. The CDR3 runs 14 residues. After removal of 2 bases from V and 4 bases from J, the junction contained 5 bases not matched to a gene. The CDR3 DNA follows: TGTGCCAGCAGCGTGACGACAGGGTCCACTGAAGCTTTCTTT. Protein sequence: CASSVTTGSTEAFF.

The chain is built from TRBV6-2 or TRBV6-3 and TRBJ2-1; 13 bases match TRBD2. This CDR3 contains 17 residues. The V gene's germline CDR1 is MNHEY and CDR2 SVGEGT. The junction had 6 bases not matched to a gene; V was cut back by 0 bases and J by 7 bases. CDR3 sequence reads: CASSYSQLAGGRNEQFF. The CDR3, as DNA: TGTGCCAGCAGTTACTCCCAACTAGCGGGGGGGCGAAATGAGCAGTTCTTC.

CDR3 nucleotide sequence: TGTGCCAGCAGTCCGGGACTCCTTCTAGATACGCAGTATTTT. This encodes CASSPGLLLDTQYF. The chain employs TRBV27 and TRBJ2-3; D might be TRBD2 (6 bases). Trimming left V 5 bases short and J 5 bases short, with 14 bases between. The germline CDR1 and CDR2 sequences are MNHEY and SMNVEV (reference sequence). This CDR3 is 14 amino acids long.

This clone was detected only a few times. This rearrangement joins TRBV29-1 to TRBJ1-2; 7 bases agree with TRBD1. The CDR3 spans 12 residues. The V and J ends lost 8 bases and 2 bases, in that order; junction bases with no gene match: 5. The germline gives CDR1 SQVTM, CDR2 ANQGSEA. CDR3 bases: TGCAGCTTCTCAGGGGGGAACTATGGCTACACCTTC. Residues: CSFSGGNYGYTF. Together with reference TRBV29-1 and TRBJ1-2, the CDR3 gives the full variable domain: SAVISQKPSRDICQRGTSLTIQCQVDSQVTMMFWYRQQPGQSLTLIATANQGSEATYESGFVIDKFPISRPNLTFSTLTVSNMSPEDSSIYLCSFSGGNYGYTFGSGTRLTVV.

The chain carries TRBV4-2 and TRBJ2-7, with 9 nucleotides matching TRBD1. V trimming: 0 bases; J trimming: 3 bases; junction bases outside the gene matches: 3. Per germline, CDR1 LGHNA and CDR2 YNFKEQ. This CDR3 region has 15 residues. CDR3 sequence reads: CASSQDETGGYEQYF. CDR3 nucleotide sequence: TGTGCCAGCAGCCAAGATGAGACAGGGGGCTACGAGCAGTACTTC.

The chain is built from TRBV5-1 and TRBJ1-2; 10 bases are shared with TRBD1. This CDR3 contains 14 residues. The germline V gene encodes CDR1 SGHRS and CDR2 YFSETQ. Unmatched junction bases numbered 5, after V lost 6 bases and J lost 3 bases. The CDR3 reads CASTYGTGDYGYTF. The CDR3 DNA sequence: TGCGCCAGCACCTATGGGACAGGGGACTATGGCTACACCTTC.

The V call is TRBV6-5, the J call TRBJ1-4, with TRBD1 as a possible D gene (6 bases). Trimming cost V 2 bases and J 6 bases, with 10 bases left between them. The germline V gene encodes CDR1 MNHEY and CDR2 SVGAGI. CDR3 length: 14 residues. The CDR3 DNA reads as TGTGCCAGCAGTTACGGGGGCACCTATGAAAAACTGTTTTTT. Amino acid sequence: CASSYGGTYEKLFF.

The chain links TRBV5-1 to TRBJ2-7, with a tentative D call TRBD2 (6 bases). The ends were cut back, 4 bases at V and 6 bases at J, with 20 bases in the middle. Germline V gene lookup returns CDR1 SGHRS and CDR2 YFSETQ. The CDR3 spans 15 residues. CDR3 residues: CASSRDPRNGGEQYF. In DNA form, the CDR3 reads TGCGCCAGCAGCCGGGATCCTAGAAACGGGGGCGAGCAGTACTTC.

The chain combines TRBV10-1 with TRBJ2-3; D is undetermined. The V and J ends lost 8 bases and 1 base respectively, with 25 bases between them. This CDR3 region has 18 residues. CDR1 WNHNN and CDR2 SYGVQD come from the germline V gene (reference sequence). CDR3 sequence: CASRIRPGGGFRTDTQYF. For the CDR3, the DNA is TGCGCCAGCCGCATACGTCCTGGCGGTGGCTTTCGCACAGATACGCAGTATTTT.

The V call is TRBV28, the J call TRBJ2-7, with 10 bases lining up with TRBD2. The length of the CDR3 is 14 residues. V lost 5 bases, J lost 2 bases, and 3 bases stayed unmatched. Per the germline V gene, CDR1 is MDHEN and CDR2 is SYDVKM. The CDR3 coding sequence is TGTGCCAGCAGTCCTAGCGGGAGTGCCTACGAGCAGTACTTC. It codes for CASSPSGSAYEQYF.

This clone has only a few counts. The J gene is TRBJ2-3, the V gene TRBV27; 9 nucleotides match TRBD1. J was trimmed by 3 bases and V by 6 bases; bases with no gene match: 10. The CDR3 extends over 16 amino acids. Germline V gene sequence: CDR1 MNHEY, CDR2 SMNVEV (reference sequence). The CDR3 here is CASSEIGTGKTDTQYF. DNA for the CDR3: TGTGCCAGCAGCGAAATAGGGACAGGGAAAACAGATACGCAGTATTTT.

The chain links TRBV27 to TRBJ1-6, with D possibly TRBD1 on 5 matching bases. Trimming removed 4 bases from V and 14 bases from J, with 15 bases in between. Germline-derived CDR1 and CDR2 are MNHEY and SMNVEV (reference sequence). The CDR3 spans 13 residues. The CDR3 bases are TGTGCCAGCAGTTCCCCAGGGCCTTCGGCCCTCCACTTT. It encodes CASSSPGPSALHF.

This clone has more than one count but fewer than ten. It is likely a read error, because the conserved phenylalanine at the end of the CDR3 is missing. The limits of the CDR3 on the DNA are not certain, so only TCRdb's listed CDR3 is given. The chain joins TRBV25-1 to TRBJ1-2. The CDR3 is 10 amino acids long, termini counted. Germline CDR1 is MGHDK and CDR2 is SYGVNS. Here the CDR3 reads CASGGGGTPL.

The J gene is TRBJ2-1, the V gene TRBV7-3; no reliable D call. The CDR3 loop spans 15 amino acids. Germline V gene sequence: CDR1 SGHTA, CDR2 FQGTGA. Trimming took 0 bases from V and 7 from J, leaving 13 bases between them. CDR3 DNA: TGTGCCAGCAGCTTAACCGCGGCATCTGGAAATGAGCAGTTCTTC. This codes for CASSLTAASGNEQFF.

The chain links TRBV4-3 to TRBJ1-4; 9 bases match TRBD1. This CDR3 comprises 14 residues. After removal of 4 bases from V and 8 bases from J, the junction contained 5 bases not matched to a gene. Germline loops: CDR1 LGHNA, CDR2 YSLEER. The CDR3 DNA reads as TGCGCCAGCAGCCCACAGGGGGCGAGGGAAAAACTGTTTTTT. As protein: CASSPQGAREKLFF.

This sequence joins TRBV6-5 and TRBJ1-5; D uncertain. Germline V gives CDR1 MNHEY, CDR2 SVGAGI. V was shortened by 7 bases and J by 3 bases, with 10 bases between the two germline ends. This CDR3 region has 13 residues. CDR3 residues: CASKTGFNQPQHF. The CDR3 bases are TGTGCCAGCAAAACGGGTTTCAATCAGCCCCAGCATTTT.

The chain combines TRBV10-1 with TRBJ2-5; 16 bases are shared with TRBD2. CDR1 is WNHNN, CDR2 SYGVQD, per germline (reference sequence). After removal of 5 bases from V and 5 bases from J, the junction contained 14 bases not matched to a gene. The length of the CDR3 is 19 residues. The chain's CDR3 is CASSRSGTSGGAILETQYF. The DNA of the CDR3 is TGCGCCAGCAGTCGATCCGGGACTAGCGGGGGGGCGATTTTGGAGACCCAGTACTTC.

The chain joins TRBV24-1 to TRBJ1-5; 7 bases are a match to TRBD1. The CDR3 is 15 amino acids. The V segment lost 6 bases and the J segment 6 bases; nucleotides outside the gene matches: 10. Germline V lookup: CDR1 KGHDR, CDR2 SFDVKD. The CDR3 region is CATSPNGGGSQPQHF. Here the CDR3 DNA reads TGTGCCACCAGTCCCAACGGAGGGGGCTCTCAGCCCCAGCATTTT.

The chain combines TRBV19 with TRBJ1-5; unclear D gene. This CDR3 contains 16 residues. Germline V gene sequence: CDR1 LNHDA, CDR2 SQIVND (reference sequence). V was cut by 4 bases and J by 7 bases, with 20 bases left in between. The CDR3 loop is CASSTGGGNRRQPQHF. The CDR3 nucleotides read TGTGCCAGTAGTACGGGCGGCGGGAATCGACGACAGCCCCAGCATTTT.

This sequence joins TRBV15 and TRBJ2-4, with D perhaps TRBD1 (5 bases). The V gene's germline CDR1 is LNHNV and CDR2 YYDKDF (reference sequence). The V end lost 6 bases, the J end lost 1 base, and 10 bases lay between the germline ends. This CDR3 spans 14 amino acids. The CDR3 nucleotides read TGTGCCACCAGTCAGGGCCTGGCCAAAAACATTCAGTACTTC. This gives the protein CATSQGLAKNIQYF.